This TCR beta chain comes out of a study of post-analysis software for immune sequencing data. Study findings and constraints: Included in a set of roughly five TRBV segments more frequent in patients than controls were TRBV5-6, TRBV5-1 and TRBV20-1. Multiple sclerosis patients had significantly lower normalized Chao1 diversity than controls.

As to this clonotype: The target antigen is unknown.

Presence of unique molecular identifiers characterized the TCR beta cDNA libraries. With roughly 0.85 to 11 million T cells as the source, some 500,000 cDNA molecules resulted. In TCRdb, the PCR reads were re-called with MiXCR into one record per CDR3 protein. Found here are 700,000 to 900,000 distinct CDR3 sequences, around 42% of them singletons; the top ten hold roughly 5.2%. This CDR3 is 16 amino acids long. Germline values: CDR1 LGHNA, CDR2 YNFKEQ. Unmatched junction bases numbered 5, after V lost 0 bases and J lost 3 bases. Sequencing was carried out using blood. The chain links TRBV4-2 to TRBJ2-3; 8 bases align to TRBD2. The sequence was collected from a girl aged 5 to 17 with multiple sclerosis. The CDR3 spells CASSQEGLGGTDTQYF. Here the CDR3 DNA reads TGTGCCAGCAGCCAAGAGGGACTAGGAGGTACAGATACGCAGTATTTT.